This TCR beta chain was documented in a study of cytomegalovirus exposure and HLA in healthy donors (dated by TCRdb to about 2017). General notes on the study: An earlier analysis of 587 of the donors reported about 290 Gb of sequence data and around 120 million unique TCR beta sequences from some 180 million T cells. Class I and class II HLA loci were covered by the typing at four-digit resolution. Among roughly 400 genotyped donors of the cohort, an average of about 240,000 unique TCR beta nucleotide sequences were sequenced per donor, roughly 18% of them non-productive. A later genetic analysis took genome-wide SNP genotypes for about 55% of the roughly 700 donors and used that subset as a discovery cohort. To study patterns of TCR occurrence, a later analysis re-analyzed previously published TCR beta repertoires from 650 to 750 donors and added high-resolution HLA genotyping. To decide whether each TCR beta V gene segment behaved as functional or pseudogenic, an earlier analysis of some 600 of the donors relied on high-throughput TCR beta sequencing. Of the 350 to 400 genotyped donors, 81% fell in the genetic ancestry cluster associated with self-reported Caucasian donors. High-throughput TCR immunosequencing, statistical association of individual TCRs with disease status, and machine learning were combined to predict cytomegalovirus infection status. An early release covering roughly 600 HLA-typed donors comprised about 300 gigabases of sequencing data and roughly 85 million unique TCR sequences. Several DR-DQ haplotypes were handled as single units for association and clustering, since linkage in the cohort was strong. The aim of the study was to test whether cataloging public T cell receptors could identify signatures of past pathogen exposure. Along with the approximately 600-subject first cohort, a separate validation cohort of some 130 different subjects was used. Donor age, sex, ethnicity and CMV serostatus were collected together with the repertoire data. All discovery cohort repertoires had been generated on a single sequencing platform. In the later analysis, no new phenotypic data were used to find candidate immune exposures; instead, reliance was placed on TCR beta sequences and their occurrence across donors. Typing coverage varied by locus: roughly 629-640 donors for A, B, C, DRB1 and DQB1; approximately 500 for DQA1; approximately 610 for DPA1; under 490 for DPB1. The T cell repertoires of around 670 subjects were profiled by immunosequencing and related to cytomegalovirus serostatus.

The cohort consisted of some 730 healthy bone marrow donors. All cohort members were sampled while nominally healthy, although unrecorded immune exposures were likely present. The donor tested CMV seropositive and was one of the 289 seropositive cohort members. A peripheral blood sample was collected from each donor, and TCR beta sequencing was performed on peripheral blood mononuclear cells. The Qiagen DNeasy Blood Extraction Kit was used to extract genomic DNA from the blood cell samples. On this clone: Its antigen has not been determined. Base quality data are lacking; no much larger clone is found one base away.

Trimming takes 0 bases off V and 4 bases off J; junction bases not matched to a gene: 5. The CDR3 contains 16 residues, cysteine and phenylalanine counted. CDR3 DNA only is kept here, 48 bases in frame from base 1. CDR1 SGHDN and CDR2 FVKESK are derived from the germline V gene. Libraries were made using the immunoSEQ multiplex PCR assay. A mixture of 60 forward primers for TCR Vbeta segments and 13 reverse primers for TCR Jbeta segments was used in the multiplex PCR. Amplification of the CDR3 region of rearranged TCR beta genes was performed with a multiplex PCR assay on genomic DNA. The amplified TCR beta libraries were sequenced on the Illumina HiSeq System as 87-base-pair reads. Processing in the source paper ran as follows. Across the 600 to 700 repertoires, a later analysis counted roughly 77 million unique TCR beta chains, roughly 11 million of which were shared by at least two donors. A nearest-neighbor algorithm error-corrected the raw reads and collapsed the reads into unique sequences, merging closely related sequences to remove PCR and sequencing errors. CDR3 sequences were aligned to IMGT reference sequences to assign V, D and J gene segments. Each retained sequence needed at least a six-nucleotide match to both a V gene segment and a J gene segment. Rearrangements were classified as productive when the CDR3 lacked stop codons and remained in frame with V and J, and all other rearrangements were classified as non-productive. Following IMGT convention, CDR3 was defined as the stretch from the second conserved V-encoded cysteine to the conserved J-encoded phenylalanine. In an earlier analysis of more than 550 of the donors, sequences lacking an unambiguous match to a single V gene segment were excluded. In an earlier analysis of approximately 500 of the donors, a V segment was called functional when productive rearrangements were above 56.7%, and segregating when the standard deviation between donors exceeded 5%. A statistical classification framework was built to diagnose cytomegalovirus status from the catalog of TCR beta chain sequences. A later analysis assigned V and J genes by comparing TCR nucleotide sequences with IMGT/GENE-DB human TR gene sequences. A later analysis assigned CDR3 sequences and most-parsimonious VDJ recombination scenarios with the TCRdist pipeline. A later analysis defined each TCR beta chain by its CDR3 amino acid sequence plus V-gene family, and excluded reads lacking a unique V-gene family. As a way to deal with suspected cross-contamination and a sequencing artifact, a later analysis dropped 592 nucleotide sequences that were highly shared and had low generation probability. For each public chain, a later analysis derived a clonal expansion index from normalized ranks of inferred template counts within each repertoire. In a later analysis, generation probabilities were computed using a VDJ recombination model fitted to out-of-frame rearrangements, and the results were checked against IGoR. A later analysis scored TCR-TCR, TCR-HLA and TCR-CMV co-occurrence with hypergeometric tests, applying a repertoire-size bias correction to TCR pairs. To estimate false discovery rates, a later analysis permuted the HLA or CMV assignments 20 times. In a later analysis, co-occurring TCRs were grouped using DBSCAN, and TCRdist sequence similarity was added for clustering within HLA-allele-positive subsets. Repertoires with fewer than 30,000 or more than 120,000 public chains, plus five repertoires with anomalous nucleotide sharing, were excluded from co-occurrence clustering. TCRdb stores this immuneACCESS table with in-frame sequences only. Part of the clones is absent; in the studies checked, under half of the shortfall reflects unresolved V genes, and no reason is known for the rest. D and trimming were read from the DNA, whereas the V and J calls and clone size are those reported in that table. This sample comprises 100,000 to 150,000 clones, more than 60% of them detected only once. The top ten hold roughly 8.6% of the sample.

Overall results and qualifications from the work: At a false discovery rate of 0.05, a later analysis linked about 17,000 TCR beta sequences to specific HLA alleles. Correlated functional status among segregating V segments might be attributable to linkage disequilibrium, but an unknown experimental factor could not be ruled out. Most CMV-associated TCR beta chains appeared to be HLA-restricted in a later analysis, and the HLA associations seemed to be driven largely by CMV exposure. In a later analysis, TCR association rates were found to vary across HLA loci, with the most associated TCRs seen for DRB1 alleles and the fewest for HLA-C alleles. While some public TCRs were present in many individuals, most TCR sequences turned up only very rarely across donors. A cluster of highly shared sequence variants was judged likely to be a technical artifact of the sequencing pipeline. This cohort had only TCR beta chains sequenced, and the lack of alpha or paired-chain data limited which features could be detected. Because some donors lacked HLA typing at each locus, the association tests relied only on the typed subset. The earlier analysis of about 600 of the donors excluded roughly 16 rarely observed V segments, including chromosome 9 orphons, because counts were too low. Some IMGT-functional V segments, including TRBV6-2 and TRBV6-3, could not be told apart with the 87-base-pair reads, so those segments were excluded. Compared with equally common non-associated chains, HLA-associated TCR beta chains in a later analysis were more clonally expanded and had lower generation probabilities. When HLA alleles, especially DR and DQ, strongly co-occurred, TCR associations were difficult to assign to individual alleles. A total of fewer than 200 TCR beta chains were listed by the study as associated with cytomegalovirus. An earlier analysis of roughly 570 of the donors showed that most TCR beta V segments appeared in productive rearrangements either about 87% or about 30% of the time, which broadly matched IMGT annotations. Immune exposure information for the cohort was limited to CMV serostatus. The authors suggested that the approach could potentially be extended to other disease states and immunological phenotypes. The classifier was reported to diagnose cytomegalovirus status with high specificity and sensitivity in both the original and validation cohorts. A later analysis reported that several top co-occurrence clusters appeared linked to parvovirus B19, influenza, CMV and Epstein-Barr virus. A later genetic analysis reported fewer N-insertions in productive TCRs among donors in an Asian-associated ancestry cluster than the roughly 640-donor mean. The presence/absence analyses assumed that sequencing depth was roughly uniform across donors, and that assumption may not be true. In a later genetic analysis, a missense DCLRE1C variant was associated with V-gene and J-gene trimming of TCR beta chains, and the association was replicated in an independent cohort. A further reported finding was that TCR beta sequences accurately predicted the HLA-A and HLA-B alleles for most subjects in the first cohort. Three of the identified cytomegalovirus-associated TCR beta chains were confirmed in vitro to be specific for cytomegalovirus antigens.

The TCR sequence derives from a woman between 35 and 50 years old in good health and CMV-seropositive. Specimen: PBMCs. The chain is made from TRBV14 and TRBJ2-1, with 8 bases aligning to TRBD2. The CDR3 in this case is CASSQDRGLGYNEQFF. Read as DNA, the sequence is TGTGCCAGCAGCCAAGATCGGGGACTAGGGTACAATGAGCAGTTCTTC.